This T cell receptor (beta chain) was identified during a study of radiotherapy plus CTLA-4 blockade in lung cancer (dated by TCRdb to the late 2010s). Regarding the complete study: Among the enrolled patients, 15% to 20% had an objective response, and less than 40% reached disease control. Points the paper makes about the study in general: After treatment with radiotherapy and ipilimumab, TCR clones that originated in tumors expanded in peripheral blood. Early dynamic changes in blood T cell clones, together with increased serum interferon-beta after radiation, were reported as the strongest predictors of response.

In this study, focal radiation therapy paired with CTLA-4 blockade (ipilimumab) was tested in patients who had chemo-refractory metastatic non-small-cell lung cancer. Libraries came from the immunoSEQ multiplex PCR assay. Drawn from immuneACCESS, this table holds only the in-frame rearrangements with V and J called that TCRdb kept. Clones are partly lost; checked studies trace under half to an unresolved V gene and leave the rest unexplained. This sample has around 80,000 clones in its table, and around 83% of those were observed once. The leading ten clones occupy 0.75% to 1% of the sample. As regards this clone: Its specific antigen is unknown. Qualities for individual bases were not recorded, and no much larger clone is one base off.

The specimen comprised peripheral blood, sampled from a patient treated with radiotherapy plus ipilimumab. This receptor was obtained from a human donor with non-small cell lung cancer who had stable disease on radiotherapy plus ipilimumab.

The nucleotides are TGTGCCACCAGCAGGCCGACAGGGACTGGGGCCAACGTCCTGACTTTC. The translation is CATSRPTGTGANVLTF. The V and J segments used are TRBV15 and TRBJ2-6, with 7 central nucleotides matching TRBD1. Trimming removed 3 bases from V and 2 bases from J; the gene matches leave 4 bases unexplained. Taken from the germline V gene (reference sequence), the CDR1 and CDR2 loops are LNHNV and YYDKDF. From cysteine to phenylalanine, the CDR3 is 16 amino acids long. The kept DNA is CDR3 alone, 48 bases in frame from the first base.